This T cell receptor beta chain emerged from a study of control samples from healthy donors and cancer patients. CDR3 length equals 15 residues. V lost 0 bases to trimming and J lost 4 bases; unmatched junction nucleotides: 2. Germline CDR1 reads MNHEY; CDR2 reads SVGAGI. Profiling relied on immunoSEQ multiplex PCR, and the TCRdb table lists in-frame clones only, not all of them. This sample yields roughly 400,000 clones, of which 80% to 95% are seen a single time; 5% to 7% belongs to the top ten. The sample comprised PBMCs. V usage is TRBV6-5 and J usage is TRBJ1-3, with 8 bases matching TRBD1. The TCR comes from a man aged 35-49 years with head and neck cancer. As DNA, the CDR3 is TGTGCCAGCAGTTACTCCGGACAGGGCGGAAACACCATATATTTT. Translating gives CASSYSGQGGNTIYF.